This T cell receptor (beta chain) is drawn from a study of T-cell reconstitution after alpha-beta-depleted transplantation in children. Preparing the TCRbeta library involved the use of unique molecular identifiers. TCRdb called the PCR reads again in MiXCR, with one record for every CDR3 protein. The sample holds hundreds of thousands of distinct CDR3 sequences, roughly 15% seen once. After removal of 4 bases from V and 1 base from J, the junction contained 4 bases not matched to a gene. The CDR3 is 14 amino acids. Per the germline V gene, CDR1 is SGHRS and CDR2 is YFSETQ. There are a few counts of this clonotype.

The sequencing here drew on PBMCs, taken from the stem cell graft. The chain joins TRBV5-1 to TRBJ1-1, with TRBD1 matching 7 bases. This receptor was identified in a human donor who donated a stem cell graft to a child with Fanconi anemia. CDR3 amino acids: CASSPGDRNTEAFF. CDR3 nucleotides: TGCGCCAGCAGCCCGGGGGACAGGAACACTGAAGCTTTCTTT.